This TCR beta chain was retrieved from a study of T cell responses to AZD1222 COVID-19 vaccine. Study background: Pooling was applied to second doses at about 4 or about 12 weeks.

About this clone itself: As yet, its antigen is unknown.

Overall study results and limits: When two AZD1222 doses had been given, Spike-specific TCR breadth and depth rose. Unmutated variant regions reportedly attract nearly half of all spike-specific TCRs.

Sequencing was performed with immunoSEQ multiplex PCR; in TCRdb, only in-frame clones are kept and a portion is missing. The table records 110,000 to 150,000 clones, about 92% of them present only once. The CDR3 totals 16 residues. CDR1 is LNHDA and CDR2 is SQIVND in the germline V gene (reference sequence). V was shortened by 5 bases and J by 5 bases, with 19 bases between the two germline ends. Sequencing used peripheral blood, obtained on day 0 of AZD1222 vaccination. V gene TRBV19 combines with J gene TRBJ2-1; weak D call: TRBD1 (5 bases). This clonotype originated in an adult in good health. The CDR3 DNA reads as TGTGCCAGTAGTCATGGGGCAGGGAATCGTGACAATGAGCAGTTCTTC. Translating gives CASSHGAGNRDNEQFF.